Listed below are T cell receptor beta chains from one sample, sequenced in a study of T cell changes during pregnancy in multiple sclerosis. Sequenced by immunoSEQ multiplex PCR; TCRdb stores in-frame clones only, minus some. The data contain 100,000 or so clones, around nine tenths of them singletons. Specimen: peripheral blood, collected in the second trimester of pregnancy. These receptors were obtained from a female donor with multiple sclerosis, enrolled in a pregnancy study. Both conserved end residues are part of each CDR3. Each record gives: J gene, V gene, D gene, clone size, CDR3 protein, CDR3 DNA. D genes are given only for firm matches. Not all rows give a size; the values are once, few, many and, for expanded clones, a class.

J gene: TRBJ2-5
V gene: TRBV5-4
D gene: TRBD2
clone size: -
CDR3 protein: CASSLALAGGGETQYF
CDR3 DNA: TGTGCCAGCAGCTTGGCGCTAGCGGGGGGTGGGGAGACCCAGTACTTC

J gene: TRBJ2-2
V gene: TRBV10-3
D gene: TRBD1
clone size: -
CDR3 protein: CAISEYGTDNTGELFF
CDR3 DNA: TGTGCCATCAGTGAATACGGGACAGATAACACCGGGGAGCTGTTTTTT

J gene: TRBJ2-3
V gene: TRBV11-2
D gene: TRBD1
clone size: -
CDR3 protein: CASSSRTGRKTDTQYF
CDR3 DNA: TGTGCCAGCAGCTCGCGGACAGGGCGAAAAACAGATACGCAGTATTTT

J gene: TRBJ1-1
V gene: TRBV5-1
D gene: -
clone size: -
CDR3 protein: CASRTDENTEAFF
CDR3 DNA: TGCGCCAGCAGAACAGATGAAAACACTGAAGCTTTCTTT

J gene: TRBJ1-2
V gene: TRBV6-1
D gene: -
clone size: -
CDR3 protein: CASSEANQGRVKGYTF
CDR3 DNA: TGTGCCAGCAGTGAAGCCAATCAGGGAAGGGTTAAGGGCTACACCTTC

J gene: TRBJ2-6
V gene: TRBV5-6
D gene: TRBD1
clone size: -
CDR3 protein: CASSLPRTGLSGANVLTF
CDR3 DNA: TGTGCCAGCAGCTTGCCCAGGACAGGCTTGTCTGGGGCCAACGTCCTGACTTTC

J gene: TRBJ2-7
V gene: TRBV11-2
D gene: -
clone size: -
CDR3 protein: CASSLDARSSYEQYF
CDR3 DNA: TGTGCCAGCAGCTTAGATGCCAGAAGCTCCTACGAGCAGTACTTC

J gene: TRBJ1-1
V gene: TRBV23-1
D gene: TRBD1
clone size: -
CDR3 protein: CASLDCGTGDSGTEAFF
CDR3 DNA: TGCGCCAGCCTGGACTGCGGGACAGGGGACTCGGGGACTGAAGCTTTCTTT

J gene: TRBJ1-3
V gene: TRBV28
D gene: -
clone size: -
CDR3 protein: CASAAGGLSGNTIYF
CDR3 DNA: TGTGCCAGCGCGGCGGGCGGTCTCTCTGGAAACACCATATATTTT

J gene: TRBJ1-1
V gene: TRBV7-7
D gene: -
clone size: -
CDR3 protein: CASSLRAGPDLNTEAFF
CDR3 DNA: TGTGCCAGCAGCTTAAGAGCGGGGCCCGATTTGAACACTGAAGCTTTCTTT

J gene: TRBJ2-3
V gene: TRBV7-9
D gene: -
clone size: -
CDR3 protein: CASSLSSHPTDTQYF
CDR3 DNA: TGTGCCAGCAGCTTATCTAGCCACCCCACAGATACGCAGTATTTT

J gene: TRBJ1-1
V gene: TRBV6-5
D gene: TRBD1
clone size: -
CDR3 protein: CASSAPGQPNTEAFF
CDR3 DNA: TGTGCCAGCAGTGCCCCGGGACAGCCGAACACTGAAGCTTTCTTT

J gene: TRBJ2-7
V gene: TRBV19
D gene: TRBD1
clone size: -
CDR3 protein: CASSISGTGPGYEQYF
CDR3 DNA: TGTGCCAGTAGTATTTCCGGGACAGGGCCCGGGTACGAGCAGTACTTC

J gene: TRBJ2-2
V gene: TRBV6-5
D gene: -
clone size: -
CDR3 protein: CASSYGGPANTGELFF
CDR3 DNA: TGTGCCAGCAGTTACGGAGGGCCGGCTAACACCGGGGAGCTGTTTTTT

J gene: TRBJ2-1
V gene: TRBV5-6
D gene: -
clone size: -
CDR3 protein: CASSLARVSYNEQFF
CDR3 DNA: TGTGCCAGCAGCTTGGCCAGGGTATCCTACAATGAGCAGTTCTTC

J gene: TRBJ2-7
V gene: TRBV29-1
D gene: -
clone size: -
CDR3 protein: CSVLNSYEQYF
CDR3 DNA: TGCAGCGTCCTTAACAGCTACGAGCAGTACTTC

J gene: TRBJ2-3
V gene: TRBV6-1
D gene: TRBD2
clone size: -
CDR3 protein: CASGIAGGPDTQYF
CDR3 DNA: TGTGCCAGCGGGATAGCGGGAGGGCCAGATACGCAGTATTTT

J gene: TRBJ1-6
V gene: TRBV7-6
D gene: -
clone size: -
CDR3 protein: CASSLAPRGPLSPLHF
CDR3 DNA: TGTGCCAGCAGCTTAGCGCCTCGAGGGCCCCTTTCACCCCTCCACTTT

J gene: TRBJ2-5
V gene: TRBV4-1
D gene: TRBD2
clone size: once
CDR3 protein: CASSQLTSGRAMETQYF
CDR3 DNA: TGCGCCAGCAGCCAACTGACTAGCGGGAGGGCCATGGAGACCCAGTACTTC

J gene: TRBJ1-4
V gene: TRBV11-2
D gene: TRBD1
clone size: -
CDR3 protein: CASSLWDSREKLFF
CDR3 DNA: TGTGCCAGCAGCCTATGGGACAGTCGTGAAAAACTGTTTTTT

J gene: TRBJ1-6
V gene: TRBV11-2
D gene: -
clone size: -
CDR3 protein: CASSVASGSYNSPLHF
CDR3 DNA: TGTGCCAGCAGCGTGGCGTCGGGATCCTATAATTCACCCCTCCACTTT

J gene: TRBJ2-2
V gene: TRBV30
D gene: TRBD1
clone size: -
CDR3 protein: CAWRGTGRAGELFF
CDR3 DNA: TGTGCCTGGAGAGGGACAGGGAGGGCCGGGGAGCTGTTTTTT

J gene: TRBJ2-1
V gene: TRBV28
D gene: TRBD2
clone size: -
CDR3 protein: CASSLRIGTSGTYNEQFF
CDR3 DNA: TGTGCCAGCAGTTTACGAATAGGGACTAGCGGGACTTACAATGAGCAGTTCTTC

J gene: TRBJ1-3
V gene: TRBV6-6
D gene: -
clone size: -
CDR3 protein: CASSSGFSGNTIYF
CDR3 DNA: TGTGCCAGCAGCTCAGGGTTCTCTGGAAACACCATATATTTT

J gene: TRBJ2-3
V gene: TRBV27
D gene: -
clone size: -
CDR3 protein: CASSLGQLGDTQYF
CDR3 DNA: TGTGCCAGCAGTCTTGGACAGTTGGGAGATACGCAGTATTTT